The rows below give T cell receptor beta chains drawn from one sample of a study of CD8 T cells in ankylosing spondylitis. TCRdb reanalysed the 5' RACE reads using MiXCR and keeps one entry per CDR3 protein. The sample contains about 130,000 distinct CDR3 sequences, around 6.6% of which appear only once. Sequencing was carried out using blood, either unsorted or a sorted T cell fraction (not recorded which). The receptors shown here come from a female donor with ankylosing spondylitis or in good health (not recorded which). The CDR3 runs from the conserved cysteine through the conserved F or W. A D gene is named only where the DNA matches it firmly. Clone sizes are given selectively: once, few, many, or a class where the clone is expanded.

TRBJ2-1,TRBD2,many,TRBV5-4,CASRSAGTSGHNEQFF,TGTGCCAGCAGGTCTGCCGGGACTAGCGGTCACAATGAGCAGTTCTTC
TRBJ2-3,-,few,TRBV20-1,CSPRRRLVGAGSLTDTQYF,TGCAGCCCTAGACGGCGCCTAGTGGGGGCCGGTTCCTTAACAGATACGCAGTATTTT
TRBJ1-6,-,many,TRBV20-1,CSASRSRQLNSPLHF,TGCAGTGCTAGTAGGTCCCGACAGCTTAATTCACCCCTCCACTTT
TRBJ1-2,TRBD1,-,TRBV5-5,CASSGGQYLGEGYTF,TGTGCCAGCAGCGGGGGACAGTACCTCGGGGAGGGCTACACCTTC
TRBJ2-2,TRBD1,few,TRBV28,CASSLETGTNTGELFF,TGTGCCAGCAGCCTAGAGACAGGGACGAACACCGGGGAGCTGTTTTTT
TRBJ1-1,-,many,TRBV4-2,CASSAGGQGTEAFF,TGTGCCAGCAGCGCTGGGGGCCAGGGCACTGAAGCTTTCTTT
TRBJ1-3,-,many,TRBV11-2,CASSLPRWSSGNTIYF,TGTGCCAGCAGCTTACCCCGATGGAGCTCTGGAAACACCATATATTTT
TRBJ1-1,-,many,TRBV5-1,CASSFGLRDTEAFF,TGCGCCAGCAGCTTTGGTCTGAGAGACACTGAAGCTTTCTTT
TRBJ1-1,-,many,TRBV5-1,CASSLLYSNTEAFF,TGCGCCAGCAGCTTGCTTTACTCGAACACTGAAGCTTTCTTT
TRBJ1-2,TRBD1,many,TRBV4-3,CASSQDKGQHNYGYTF,TGCGCCAGCAGCCAAGATAAGGGACAGCATAACTATGGCTACACCTTC
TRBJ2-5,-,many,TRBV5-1,CASSLEAPQETQYF,TGCGCCAGCAGCTTGGAGGCGCCCCAAGAGACCCAGTACTTC
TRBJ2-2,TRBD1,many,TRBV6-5,CASSYSTGRTGELFF,TGTGCCAGCAGTTATTCGACAGGGCGGACCGGGGAGCTGTTTTTT
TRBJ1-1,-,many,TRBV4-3,CASSPYRGGEAFF,TGCGCCAGCAGCCCCTATCGGGGAGGGGAAGCTTTCTTT
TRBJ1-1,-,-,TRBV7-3,CASSLNWIALLDTEAFF,TGTGCCAGCAGCTTAAATTGGATTGCGTTATTGGACACTGAAGCTTTCTTT
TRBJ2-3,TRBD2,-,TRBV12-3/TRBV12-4,CAGSEAGGRADTQYF,TGTGCCGGCAGCGAAGCGGGGGGGCGCGCAGATACGCAGTATTTT
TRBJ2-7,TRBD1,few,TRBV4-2,CASSQEEDRSYEQYF,TGTGCCAGCAGCCAAGAAGAGGACAGGTCCTACGAGCAGTACTTC
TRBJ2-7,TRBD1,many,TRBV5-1,CASSPGDWDRDYEQYF,TGCGCCAGCAGCCCCGGTGATTGGGACAGGGACTACGAGCAGTACTTC